The rows below give T cell receptor beta chains drawn from one sample of a study of early stage breast cancer tumors. The assay was immunoSEQ multiplex PCR, and TCRdb's table has in-frame clones only and misses some. The repertoire holds about 41,000 clones, with 55% to 75% as singletons. Sample: blood. The receptors come from a person aged 50-59 years with breast cancer. The CDR3 runs from the conserved cysteine through the conserved F or W. A D gene is named only where the DNA matches it firmly. A row's size may be missing; if present it is once, few, many or a size class.

J: TRBJ2-2; size: NA; V: TRBV2; D: NA; DNA: TGTGCCAGCAGGGGTACAGGGACCGGGGAGCTGTTTTTT; CDR3: CASRGTGTGELFF
J: TRBJ2-7; size: NA; V: TRBV5-1; D: TRBD1; DNA: TGCGCCAGCAGCTCACCCACCGGGACAGGACAAGAGCAGTACTTC; CDR3: CASSSPTGTGQEQYF
J: TRBJ2-1; size: NA; V: TRBV5-1; D: NA; DNA: TGCGCCAGCAGTTCAGGGGACGAGCAGTTCTTC; CDR3: CASSSGDEQFF
J: TRBJ2-4; size: NA; V: TRBV23-1; D: NA; DNA: TGCGCCAGCAGTCAACCGAAAGGAGCTGTCAAAAACATTCAGTACTTC; CDR3: CASSQPKGAVKNIQYF
J: TRBJ2-7; size: NA; V: TRBV27; D: NA; DNA: TGTGCCAGCAGTTTGGCGGCAGGGGTTTTCGAGCAGTACTTC; CDR3: CASSLAAGVFEQYF
J: TRBJ1-1; size: NA; V: TRBV7-8; D: TRBD1; DNA: TGTGCCAGCAGCCCAGGGGGGCGTGGGAACACTGAAGCTTTCTTT; CDR3: CASSPGGRGNTEAFF
J: TRBJ2-3; size: NA; V: TRBV6-1; D: TRBD1; DNA: TGTGCCAGCAGTGAAGCGGTGGGACAGGTTTATACGCAGTATTTT; CDR3: CASSEAVGQVYTQYF
J: TRBJ2-7; size: NA; V: TRBV7-9; D: TRBD2; DNA: TGTGCCAGCAGCCGGACTAGCGGGAGCTACGAGCAGTACTTC; CDR3: CASSRTSGSYEQYF
J: TRBJ2-5; size: NA; V: TRBV2; D: TRBD2; DNA: TGTGCCAGCAGTCTACGCGGGGGGGCCAGGCAAGAGACCCAGTACTTC; CDR3: CASSLRGGARQETQYF
J: TRBJ2-3; size: NA; V: TRBV14; D: NA; DNA: TGTGCCAGCAGCCAAGGACTAAGGAGCACAGATACGCAGTATTTT; CDR3: CASSQGLRSTDTQYF
J: TRBJ1-4; size: medium-sized; V: TRBV7-2; D: NA; DNA: TGTGCCAGCGCCGAGGGTGAAAAACTGTTTTTT; CDR3: CASAEGEKLFF
J: TRBJ2-2; size: few; V: TRBV19; D: TRBD2; DNA: TGTGCCAGTAGCCCGGGACTAGCGAGGAACACCGGGGAGCTGTTTTTT; CDR3: CASSPGLARNTGELFF
J: TRBJ2-2; size: medium-sized; V: TRBV5-1; D: TRBD2; DNA: TGCGCCAGCAGCTTCGAGACTAGCCCCGGGGAGCTGTTTTTT; CDR3: CASSFETSPGELFF
J: TRBJ1-1; size: NA; V: TRBV18; D: NA; DNA: TGTGCCAGCTCACTCAGGGGAGACACTGAAGCTTTCTTT; CDR3: CASSLRGDTEAFF
J: TRBJ2-1; size: NA; V: TRBV2; D: TRBD2; DNA: TGTGCCAGCTCCCCAGGACTAGCGGGAGACTTGCAGGCTGCGTTCTTC; CDR3: CASSPGLAGDLQAAFF
J: TRBJ1-2; size: many; V: TRBV4-3; D: NA; DNA: TGCGCCAGCAGCCAAGATAGGGCGGGGCGAAGGATTAAGGGCTACACCTTC; CDR3: CASSQDRAGRRIKGYTF
J: TRBJ2-3; size: NA; V: TRBV7-2; D: NA; DNA: TGTGCCAGCAGCCCAGGGGCTAGCACAGATACGCAGTATTTT; CDR3: CASSPGASTDTQYF
J: TRBJ1-2; size: NA; V: TRBV7-2; D: NA; DNA: TGTGCCAGCAGCCTAGCGATCGGCCAGGGGAATGGCTACACCTTC; CDR3: CASSLAIGQGNGYTF
J: TRBJ1-2; size: NA; V: TRBV6-1; D: TRBD1; DNA: TGTGCCAGCAGTGAAGCTGGGGGGGGACAGGGGGGAGACGGCTACACCTTC; CDR3: CASSEAGGGQGGDGYTF
J: TRBJ2-5; size: NA; V: TRBV7-9; D: TRBD2; DNA: TGTGCCAGCAGCGCTAGCGGGCAAGAGACCCAGTACTTC; CDR3: CASSASGQETQYF
J: TRBJ1-2; size: NA; V: TRBV29-1; D: NA; DNA: TGCAGCGTTGACGCACAAACCTATGGCTACACCTTC; CDR3: CSVDAQTYGYTF
J: TRBJ1-2; size: NA; V: TRBV4-1; D: TRBD1; DNA: TGCGCCAGCAGCCAAGATCGCTATGCGGACAGGGGTCTTGGCTACACCTTC; CDR3: CASSQDRYADRGLGYTF
J: TRBJ1-1; size: once; V: TRBV5-8; D: TRBD1; DNA: TGTGCCAGCAGCTTTAGTGACAGGGCTAACACTGAAGCTTTCTTT; CDR3: CASSFSDRANTEAFF
J: TRBJ2-7; size: few; V: TRBV15; D: TRBD2; DNA: TGTGCCACCAGCAGAGATCTGCCTAGCGGGAGTAAAAACGAGCAGTACTTC; CDR3: CATSRDLPSGSKNEQYF
J: TRBJ2-3; size: NA; V: TRBV5-1; D: TRBD1; DNA: TGCGCCAGCAGGGAAGACAGGGCCGATACGCAGTATTTT; CDR3: CASREDRADTQYF